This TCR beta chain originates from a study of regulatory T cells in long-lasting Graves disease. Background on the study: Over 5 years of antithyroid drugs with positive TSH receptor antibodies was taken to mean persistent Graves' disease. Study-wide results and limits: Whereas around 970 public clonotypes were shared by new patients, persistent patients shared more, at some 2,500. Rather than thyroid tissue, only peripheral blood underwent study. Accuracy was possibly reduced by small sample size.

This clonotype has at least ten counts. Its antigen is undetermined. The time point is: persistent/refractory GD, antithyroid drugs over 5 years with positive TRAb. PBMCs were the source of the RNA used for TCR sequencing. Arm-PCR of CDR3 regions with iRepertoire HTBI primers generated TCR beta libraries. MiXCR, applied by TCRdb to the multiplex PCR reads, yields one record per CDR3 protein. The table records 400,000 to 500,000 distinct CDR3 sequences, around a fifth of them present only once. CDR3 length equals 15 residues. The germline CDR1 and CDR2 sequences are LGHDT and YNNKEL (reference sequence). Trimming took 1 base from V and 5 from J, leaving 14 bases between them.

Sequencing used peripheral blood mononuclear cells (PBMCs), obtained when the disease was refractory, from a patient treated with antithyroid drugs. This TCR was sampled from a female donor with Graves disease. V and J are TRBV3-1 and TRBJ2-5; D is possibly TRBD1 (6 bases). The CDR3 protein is CASSQGLRGDETQYF. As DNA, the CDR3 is TGTGCCAGCAGCCAAGGCCTCAGGGGAGACGAGACCCAGTACTTC.